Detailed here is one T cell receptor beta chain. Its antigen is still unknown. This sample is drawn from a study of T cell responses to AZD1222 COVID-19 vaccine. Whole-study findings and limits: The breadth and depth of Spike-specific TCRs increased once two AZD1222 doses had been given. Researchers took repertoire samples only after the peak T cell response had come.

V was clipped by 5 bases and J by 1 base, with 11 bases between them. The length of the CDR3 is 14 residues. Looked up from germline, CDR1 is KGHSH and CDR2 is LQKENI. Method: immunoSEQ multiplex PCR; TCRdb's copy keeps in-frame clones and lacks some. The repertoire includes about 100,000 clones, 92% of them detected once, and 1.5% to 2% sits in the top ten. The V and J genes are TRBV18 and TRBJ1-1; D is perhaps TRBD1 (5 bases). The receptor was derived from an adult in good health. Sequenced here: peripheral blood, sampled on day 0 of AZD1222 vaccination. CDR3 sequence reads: CASSSQRGNTEAFF. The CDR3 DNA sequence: TGTGCCAGCTCAAGCCAAAGGGGGAACACTGAAGCTTTCTTT.